The 19 T cell receptor beta chains presented below share a single source sample, sequenced in a study of shared clonotypes between healthy human individuals. Measured with immunoSEQ multiplex PCR; TCRdb has only the in-frame clones, and not every one. The table records about 510,000 clones, 79% of them present only once. Sequencing was done on a sample of PBMCs. All receptors come from a woman in her thirties or forties in good health. Some clones in this sample may be carry-over from other donors' samples.

The rearrangement uses TRBV19 and TRBJ2-5, with a weak D call TRBD2 (6 bases). Trimming stripped 1 base from V and 2 bases from J, with 17 bases between. Germline V gene lookup returns CDR1 LNHDA and CDR2 SQIVND (reference sequence). The CDR3 extends over 17 amino acids. In DNA form, the CDR3 reads TGTGCCAGTAGTATAGTGGGAGGCGGCAGCCGACAAGAGACCCAGTACTTC. This encodes CASSIVGGGSRQETQYF.

The chain links TRBV27 to TRBJ2-7, with D possibly being TRBD1 or TRBD2 (5 bases each). This CDR3 has 16 residues. V was shortened by 3 bases and J by 0 bases, with 15 bases between the two germline ends. Germline CDR1 MNHEY, CDR2 SMNVEV (reference sequence). The CDR3 reads CASSLGRQFTSYEQYF. CDR3 sequence (DNA): TGTGCCAGCAGTTTGGGACGTCAATTTACCTCCTACGAGCAGTACTTC.

V and J are TRBV18 and TRBJ1-1, with TRBD1 identical over 8 bases. This CDR3 region has 15 residues. Germline V lookup: CDR1 KGHSH, CDR2 LQKENI. Trimming at V came to 2 bases and at J to 3 bases, leaving 5 bases not matched to a gene. This CDR3 reads CASSPSRGQDTEAFF. The CDR3 coding sequence is TGTGCCAGCTCACCAAGCAGGGGGCAGGACACTGAAGCTTTCTTT.

The genes are TRBV7-3 and TRBJ2-1; 8 nucleotides line up with TRBD2. CDR1 and CDR2 (germline): SGHTA, FQGTGA. The V segment lost 1 base and the J segment 8 bases; nucleotides outside the gene matches: 7. The CDR3 loop spans 15 amino acids. In nucleotides, the CDR3 is TGTGCCAGCAGCTTAATAGCGGGGACGGTCCATGAGCAGTTCTTC. Protein sequence: CASSLIAGTVHEQFF.

This clone was seen at least ten times. The rearrangement links TRBV19 to TRBJ2-1, with a weak D call TRBD2 (6 bases). Germline V gene sequence: CDR1 LNHDA, CDR2 SQIVND (reference sequence). V was shortened by 8 bases and J by 4 bases, with 24 bases between the two germline ends. There are 17 residues in the CDR3. For the CDR3, the DNA is TGTGCCAGTCACCCCGATTTCTTGGAGGGGAGGTACAATGAGCAGTTCTTC. Its protein is CASHPDFLEGRYNEQFF.

This clone was observed a few times. The chain recombines TRBV18 with TRBJ2-5; possible D gene TRBD2, 6 bases. From germline, CDR1 is KGHSH and CDR2 LQKENI. The germline V and J ends were trimmed by 5 bases and 2 bases, with 6 bases remaining between them. The CDR3 runs 12 residues. The CDR3 loop reads CASSGGQETQYF. CDR3 DNA: TGTGCCAGCTCAGGGGGGCAAGAGACCCAGTACTTC.

This sequence joins TRBV6-1 and TRBJ1-6, with 9 positions matching TRBD1. Per the germline V gene, CDR1 is MNHNS and CDR2 is SASEGT. With V trimmed by 8 bases and J by 8 bases, 4 bases remained unmatched. CDR3 length: 13 amino acids. The CDR3 sequence is CASGGQGDSPLHF. The CDR3 DNA follows: TGTGCCAGCGGGGGACAGGGAGATTCACCCCTCCACTTT.

The chain recombines TRBV7-2 with TRBJ2-7, with a tentative D call TRBD1 (5 bases). Germline CDR1 is SGHTA and CDR2 is FQGNSA. The CDR3 runs to 14 residues. The ends were cut back, 5 bases at V and 3 bases at J, with 14 bases in the middle. DNA of the CDR3: TGTGCCAGCAGCCCTCGATGGGGCTTCTACGAGCAGTACTTC. Residues: CASSPRWGFYEQYF.

The V and J genes are TRBV28 and TRBJ2-7, with D perhaps matching TRBD1 (5 bases). The CDR3 length is 13 residues. In germline, CDR1 is MDHEN, CDR2 SYDVKM. The V end was cut by 5 bases, the J end by 2 bases, with 10 bases between. The CDR3 bases are TGTGCCAGCAGTATCAAGGGGCCCTACGAGCAGTACTTC. Amino acid sequence: CASSIKGPYEQYF. Full variable domain (outside the CDR3, taken from reference TRBV28 and TRBJ2-7): DVKVTQSSRYLVKRTGEKVFLECVQDMDHENMFWYRQDPGLGLRLIYFSYDVKMKEKGDIPEGYSVSREKKERFSLILESASTNQTSMYLCASSIKGPYEQYFGPGTRLTVT.

This chain joins TRBV4-2 and TRBJ2-3; 9 bases fit TRBD1. Germline assignment: CDR1 LGHNA and CDR2 YNFKEQ. Unmatched junction bases numbered 1, after V lost 3 bases and J lost 6 bases. CDR3 size: 13 residues. CDR3 DNA sequence: TGTGCCAGCAGCCAGGGACAGGGCGATACGCAGTATTTT. It translates to CASSQGQGDTQYF.

The J gene is TRBJ2-7, the V gene TRBV7-2; TRBD2 is a possible D gene (5 bases). Germline-derived CDR1 and CDR2 are SGHTA and FQGNSA. V was pared by 0 bases and J by 0 bases, with 9 bases between. The CDR3 spans 15 residues. The CDR3 region is CASSLADSISYEQYF. The CDR3 coding sequence is TGTGCCAGCAGCTTAGCGGACTCTATCTCCTACGAGCAGTACTTC.

The chain combines TRBV7-2 with TRBJ2-1; a weak D match, TRBD2 (6 bases). Trimming took off 4 bases at V and 10 bases at J, with 14 bases between the two ends. The CDR3 totals 13 residues. Per germline, CDR1 SGHTA and CDR2 FQGNSA. This CDR3 reads CASSSQRRAEQFF. The CDR3 DNA sequence: TGTGCCAGCAGCTCCCAGAGGAGGGCCGAGCAGTTCTTC.

The CDR3 spells CASSIRATQYF. The CDR3 region has the DNA TGTGCCAGCAGTATAAGGGCAACCCAGTACTTC. The chain employs TRBV25-1 and TRBJ2-5, with D unclear. V was shortened by 5 bases and J by 8 bases, with 9 bases between the two germline ends. Per the germline V gene, CDR1 is MGHDK and CDR2 is SYGVNS. This CDR3 region has 11 residues.

The V and J genes are TRBV18 and TRBJ2-7; 9 bases are a match to TRBD1. The V gene's germline CDR1 is KGHSH and CDR2 LQKENI. The ends lost 3 bases at V and 1 base at J; junction bases unmatched: 10. The CDR3 has 17 amino acids. This CDR3 reads CASSPTPVGQGSYEQYF. The CDR3 bases are TGTGCCAGCTCACCTACACCAGTCGGACAGGGGTCCTACGAGCAGTACTTC.

V and J are TRBV7-2 and TRBJ2-7; D is unclear. V was cut by 5 bases and J by 2 bases, with 10 bases left in between. This CDR3 contains 13 residues. CDR1 SGHTA and CDR2 FQGNSA come from the germline V gene. The CDR3 DNA reads as TGTGCCAGCAGCCCCCTCAAGACCTACGAGCAGTACTTC. Its translation: CASSPLKTYEQYF. The full variable domain, rest sourced from reference TRBV7-2 and TRBJ2-7, is GAGVSQSPSNKVTEKGKDVELRCDPISGHTALYWYRQSLGQGLEFLIYFQGNSAPDKSGLPSDRFSAERTGGSVSTLTIQRTQQEDSAVYLCASSPLKTYEQYFGPGTRLTVT.

This chain links TRBV11-3 with TRBJ2-5; D is possibly TRBD2 (6 bases). Germline values: CDR1 SGHNT, CDR2 YENEEA. The V and J ends lost 5 bases and 0 bases respectively, with 10 bases between them. This CDR3 spans 14 amino acids. The CDR3 nucleotides are TGTGCCAGCAGCGTTAGCGGAGACCAAGAGACCCAGTACTTC. Residues: CASSVSGDQETQYF.

This clone was counted a few times. The chain recombines TRBV4-2 with TRBJ2-3; D could derive from TRBD1 or TRBD2 (5 bases each). V lost 3 bases and J lost 1, with 20 bases in between. Germline lookup yields CDR1 LGHNA and CDR2 YNFKEQ. This CDR3 spans 18 amino acids. The CDR3 DNA is TGTGCCAGCAGCCAGGACCCGAACCGCCAGGGAGGCACAGATACGCAGTATTTT. This translates into CASSQDPNRQGGTDTQYF.

This clone was detected a few times. The chain recombines TRBV9 with TRBJ2-5; D could derive from TRBD1 or TRBD2 (5 bases each). Germline V gene sequence: CDR1 SGDLS, CDR2 YYNGEE. Trimming pared 0 bases from V and 1 base from J, leaving 16 bases between. This CDR3 has 17 residues. CDR3 DNA: TGTGCCAGCAGCGTAGGGGCCGCATCGAGGGGCCAAGAGACCCAGTACTTC. Protein product: CASSVGAASRGQETQYF.

The V gene is TRBV2, the J gene TRBJ2-7; D is perhaps TRBD1 or TRBD2 (6 bases each). Trimming removed 5 bases from V and 2 bases from J, with 19 bases in between. The CDR3 is made up of 16 amino acids. Germline CDR1 and CDR2: SNHLY and FYNNEI. CDR3 residues: CASSKGRGQRTYEQYF. The CDR3 bases are TGTGCCAGCAGTAAAGGTCGGGGGCAGAGGACCTACGAGCAGTACTTC.